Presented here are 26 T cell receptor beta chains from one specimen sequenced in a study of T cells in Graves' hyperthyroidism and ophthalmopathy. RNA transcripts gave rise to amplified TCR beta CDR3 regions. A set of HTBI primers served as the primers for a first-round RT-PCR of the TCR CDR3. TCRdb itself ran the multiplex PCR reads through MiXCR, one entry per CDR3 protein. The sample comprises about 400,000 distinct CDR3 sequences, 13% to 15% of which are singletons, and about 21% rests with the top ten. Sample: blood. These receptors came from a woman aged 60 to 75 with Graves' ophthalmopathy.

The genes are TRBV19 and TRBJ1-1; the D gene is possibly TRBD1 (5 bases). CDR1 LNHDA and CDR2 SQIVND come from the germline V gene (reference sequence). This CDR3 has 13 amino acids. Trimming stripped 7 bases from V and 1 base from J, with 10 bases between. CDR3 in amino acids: CASKETENTEAFF. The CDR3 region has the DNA TGTGCCAGTAAGGAGACAGAGAACACTGAAGCTTTCTTT.

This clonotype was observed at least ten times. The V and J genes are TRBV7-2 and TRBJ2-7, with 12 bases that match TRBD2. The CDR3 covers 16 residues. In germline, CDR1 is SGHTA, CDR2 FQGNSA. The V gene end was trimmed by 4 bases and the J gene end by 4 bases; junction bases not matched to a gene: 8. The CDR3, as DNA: TGTGCCAGCAGCTCCGCTAGCGGGAGGGCAAGTTACGAGCAGTACTTC. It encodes CASSSASGRASYEQYF. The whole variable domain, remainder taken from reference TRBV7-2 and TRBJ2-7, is GAGVSQSPSNKVTEKGKDVELRCDPISGHTALYWYRQSLGQGLEFLIYFQGNSAPDKSGLPSDRFSAERTGGSVSTLTIQRTQQEDSAVYLCASSSASGRASYEQYFGPGTRLTVT.

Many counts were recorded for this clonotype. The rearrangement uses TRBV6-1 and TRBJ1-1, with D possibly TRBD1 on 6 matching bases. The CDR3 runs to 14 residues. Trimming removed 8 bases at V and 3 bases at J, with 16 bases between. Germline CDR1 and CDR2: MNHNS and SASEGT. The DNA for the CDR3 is TGTGCCAGCCCCCCCCGGGACACAGACACTGAAGCTTTCTTT. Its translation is CASPPRDTDTEAFF.

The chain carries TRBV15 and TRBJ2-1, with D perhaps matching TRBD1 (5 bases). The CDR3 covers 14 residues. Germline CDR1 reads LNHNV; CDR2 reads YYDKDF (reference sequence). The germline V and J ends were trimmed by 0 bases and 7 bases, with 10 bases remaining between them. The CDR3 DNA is TGTGCCACCAGCAGAGATAAGGGGCCGAATGAGCAGTTCTTC. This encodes CATSRDKGPNEQFF. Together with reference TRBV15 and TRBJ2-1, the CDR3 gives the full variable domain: DAMVIQNPRYQVTQFGKPVTLSCSQTLNHNVMYWYQQKSSQAPKLLFHYYDKDFNNEADTPDNFQSRRPNTSFCFLDIRSPGLGDTAMYLCATSRDKGPNEQFFGPGTRLTVL.

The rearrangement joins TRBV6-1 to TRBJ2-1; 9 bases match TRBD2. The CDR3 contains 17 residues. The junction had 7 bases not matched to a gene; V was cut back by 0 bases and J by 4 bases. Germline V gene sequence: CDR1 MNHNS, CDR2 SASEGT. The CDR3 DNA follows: TGTGCCAGCAGTGAAGCGTGGGAGACTAGCGGATACAATGAGCAGTTCTTC. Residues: CASSEAWETSGYNEQFF.

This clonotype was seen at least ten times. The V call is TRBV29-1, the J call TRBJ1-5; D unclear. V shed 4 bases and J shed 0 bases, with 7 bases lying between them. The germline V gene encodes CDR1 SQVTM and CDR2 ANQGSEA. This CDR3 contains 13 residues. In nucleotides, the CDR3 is TGCAGCGTTGGTGGTGATAGCAATCAGCCCCAGCATTTT. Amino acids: CSVGGDSNQPQHF.

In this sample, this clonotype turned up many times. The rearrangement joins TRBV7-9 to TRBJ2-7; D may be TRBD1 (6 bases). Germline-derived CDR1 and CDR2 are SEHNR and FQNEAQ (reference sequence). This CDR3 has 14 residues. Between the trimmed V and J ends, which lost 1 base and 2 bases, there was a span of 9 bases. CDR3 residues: CASSLGGHAYEQYF. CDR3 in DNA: TGTGCCAGCAGCTTAGGGGGACACGCCTACGAGCAGTACTTC.

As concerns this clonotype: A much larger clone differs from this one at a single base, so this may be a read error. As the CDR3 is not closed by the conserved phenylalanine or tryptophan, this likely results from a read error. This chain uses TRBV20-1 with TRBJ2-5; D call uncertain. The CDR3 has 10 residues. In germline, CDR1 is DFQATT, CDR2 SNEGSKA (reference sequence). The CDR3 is CSAVGETQYL. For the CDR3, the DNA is TGCAGCGCTGTGGGGGAGACCCAGTACCTC.

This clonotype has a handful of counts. The CDR3 sequence: CATSREIGPSGSVEQFF. CDR3 DNA sequence: TGTGCCACCAGCAGAGAAATAGGGCCTAGCGGGAGTGTTGAGCAGTTCTTC. This chain joins TRBV15 and TRBJ2-1, with 10 bases identical to TRBD2. J gave up 9 bases and V 0 bases, and 11 bases lay outside the gene matches. Germline CDR1 and CDR2: LNHNV and YYDKDF (reference sequence). This CDR3 region has 17 residues.

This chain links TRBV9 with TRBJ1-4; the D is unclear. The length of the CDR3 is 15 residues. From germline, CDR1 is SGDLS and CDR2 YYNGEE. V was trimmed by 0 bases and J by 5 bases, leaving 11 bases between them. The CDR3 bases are TGTGCCAGCAGCGTAGGTAGCATGGGAAATGAAAAACTGTTTTTT. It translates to CASSVGSMGNEKLFF.

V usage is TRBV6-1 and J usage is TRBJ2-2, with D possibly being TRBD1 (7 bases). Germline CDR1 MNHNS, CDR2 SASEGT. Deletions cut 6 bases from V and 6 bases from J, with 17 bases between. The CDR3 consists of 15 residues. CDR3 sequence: CASRTRDSISGELFF. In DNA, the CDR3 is TGTGCCAGCAGAACGCGGGACAGTATCTCCGGGGAGCTGTTTTTT.

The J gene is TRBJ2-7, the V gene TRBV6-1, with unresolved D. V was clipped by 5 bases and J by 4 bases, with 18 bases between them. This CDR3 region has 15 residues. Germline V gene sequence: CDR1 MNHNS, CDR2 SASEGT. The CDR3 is CASSYPGRGVYEQYF. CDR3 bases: TGTGCCAGCAGTTACCCTGGCCGCGGTGTTTACGAGCAGTACTTC.

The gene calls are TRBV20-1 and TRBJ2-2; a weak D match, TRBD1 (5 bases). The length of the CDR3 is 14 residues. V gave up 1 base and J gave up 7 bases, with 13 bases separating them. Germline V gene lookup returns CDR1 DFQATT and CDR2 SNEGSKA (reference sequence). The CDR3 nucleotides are TGCAGTGCTAGAGTGGGGCAGAGCGACGGGGAGCTGTTTTTT. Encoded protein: CSARVGQSDGELFF.

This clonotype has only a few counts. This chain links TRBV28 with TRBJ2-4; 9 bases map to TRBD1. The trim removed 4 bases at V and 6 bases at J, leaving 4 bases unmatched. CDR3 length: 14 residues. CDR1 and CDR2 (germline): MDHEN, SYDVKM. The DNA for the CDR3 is TGTGCCAGCAGTTCGGGACAGGGTAGAAACATTCAGTACTTC. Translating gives CASSSGQGRNIQYF. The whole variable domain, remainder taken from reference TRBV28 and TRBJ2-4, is DVKVTQSSRYLVKRTGEKVFLECVQDMDHENMFWYRQDPGLGLRLIYFSYDVKMKEKGDIPEGYSVSREKKERFSLILESASTNQTSMYLCASSSGQGRNIQYFGAGTRLSVL.

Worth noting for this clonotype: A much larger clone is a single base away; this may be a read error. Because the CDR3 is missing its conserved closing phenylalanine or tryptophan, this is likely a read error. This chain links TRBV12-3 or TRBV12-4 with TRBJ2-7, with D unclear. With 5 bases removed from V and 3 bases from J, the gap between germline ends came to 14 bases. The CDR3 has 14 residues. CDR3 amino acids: CASSTPSSNYEQYL. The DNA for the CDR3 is TGTGCCAGCAGTACACCCTCCTCGAACTACGAGCAGTACCTC.

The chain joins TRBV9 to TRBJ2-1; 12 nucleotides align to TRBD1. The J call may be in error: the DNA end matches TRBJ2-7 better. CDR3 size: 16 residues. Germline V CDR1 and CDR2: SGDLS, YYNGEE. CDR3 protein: CASSVGGTGGFNEQYF. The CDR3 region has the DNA TGTGCCAGCAGCGTAGGAGGGACAGGGGGCTTCAATGAGCAGTACTTC.

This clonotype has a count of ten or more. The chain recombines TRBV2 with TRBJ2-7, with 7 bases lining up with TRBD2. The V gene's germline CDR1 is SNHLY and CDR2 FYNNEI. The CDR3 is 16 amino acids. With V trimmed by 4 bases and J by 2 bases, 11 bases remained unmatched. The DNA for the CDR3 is TGTGCCAGCAGTGGGCGGTTTCTAGCGGAGACCTACGAGCAGTACTTC. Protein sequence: CASSGRFLAETYEQYF.

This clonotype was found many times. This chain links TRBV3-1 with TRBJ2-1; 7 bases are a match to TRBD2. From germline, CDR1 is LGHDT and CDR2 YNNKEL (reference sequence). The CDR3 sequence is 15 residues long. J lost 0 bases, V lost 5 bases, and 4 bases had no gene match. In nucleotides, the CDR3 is TGTGCCAGCAGCTCGGGAGGTCCCTCCTACAATGAGCAGTTCTTC. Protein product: CASSSGGPSYNEQFF.

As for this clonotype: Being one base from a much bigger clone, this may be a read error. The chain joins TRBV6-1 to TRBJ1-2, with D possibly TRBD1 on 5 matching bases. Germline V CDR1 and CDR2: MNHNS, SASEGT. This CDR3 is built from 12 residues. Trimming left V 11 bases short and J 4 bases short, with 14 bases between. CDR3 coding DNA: TGTGCCGCTCGACAGTTACTCTATGGCTACACCTTC. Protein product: CAARQLLYGYTF.

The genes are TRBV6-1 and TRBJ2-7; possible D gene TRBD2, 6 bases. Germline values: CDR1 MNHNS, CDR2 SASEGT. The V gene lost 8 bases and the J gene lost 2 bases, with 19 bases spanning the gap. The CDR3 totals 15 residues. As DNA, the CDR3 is TGTGCCAGCGGCGAGACCGGGACTTATACCTACGAGCAGTACTTC. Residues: CASGETGTYTYEQYF.

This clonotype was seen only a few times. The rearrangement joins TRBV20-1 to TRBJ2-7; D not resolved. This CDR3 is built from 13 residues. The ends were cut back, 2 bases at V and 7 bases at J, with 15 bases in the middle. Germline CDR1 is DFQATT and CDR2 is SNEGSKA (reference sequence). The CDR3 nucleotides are TGCAGTGCTAGAACGGCGGACCCTACGGAGCAGTACTTC. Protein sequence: CSARTADPTEQYF.

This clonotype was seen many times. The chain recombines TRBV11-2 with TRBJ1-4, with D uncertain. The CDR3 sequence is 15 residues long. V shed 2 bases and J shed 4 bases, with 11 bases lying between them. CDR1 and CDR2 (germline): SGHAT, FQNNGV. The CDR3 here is CASSLRSSGNEKLFF. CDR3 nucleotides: TGTGCCAGCAGCTTAAGGTCCTCCGGTAATGAAAAACTGTTTTTT.

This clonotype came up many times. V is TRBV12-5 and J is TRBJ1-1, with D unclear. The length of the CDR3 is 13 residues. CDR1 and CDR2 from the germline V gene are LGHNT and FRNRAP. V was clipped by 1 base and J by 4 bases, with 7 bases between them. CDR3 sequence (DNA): TGTGCTAGTGGTTTGGAGGTAGGCACTGAAGCTTTCTTT. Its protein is CASGLEVGTEAFF. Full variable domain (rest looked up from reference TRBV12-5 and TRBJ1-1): DARVTQTPRHKVTEMGQEVTMRCQPILGHNTVFWYRQTMMQGLELLAYFRNRAPLDDSGMPKDRFSAEMPDATLATLKIQPSEPRDSAVYFCASGLEVGTEAFFGQGTRLTVV.

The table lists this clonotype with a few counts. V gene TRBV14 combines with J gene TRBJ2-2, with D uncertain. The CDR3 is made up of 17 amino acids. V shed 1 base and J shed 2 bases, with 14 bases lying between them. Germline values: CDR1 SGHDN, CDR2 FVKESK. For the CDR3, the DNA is TGTGCCAGCAGCCAAGCCCGGCCTTTGAGAAACACCGGGGAGCTGTTTTTT. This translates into CASSQARPLRNTGELFF.

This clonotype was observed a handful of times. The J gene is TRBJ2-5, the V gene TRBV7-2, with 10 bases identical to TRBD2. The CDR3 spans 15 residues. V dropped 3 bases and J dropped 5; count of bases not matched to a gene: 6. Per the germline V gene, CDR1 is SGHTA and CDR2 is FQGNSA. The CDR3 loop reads CASSFSGRAFETQYF. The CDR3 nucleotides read TGTGCCAGCAGCTTCAGCGGGAGGGCCTTTGAGACCCAGTACTTC.

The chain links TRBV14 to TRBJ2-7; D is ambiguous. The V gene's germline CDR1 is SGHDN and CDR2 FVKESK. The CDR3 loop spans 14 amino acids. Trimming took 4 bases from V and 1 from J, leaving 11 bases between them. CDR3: CASSPMAGSYEQYF. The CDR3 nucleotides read TGTGCCAGCAGCCCCATGGCCGGATCCTACGAGCAGTACTTC. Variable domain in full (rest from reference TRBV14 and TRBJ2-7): EAGVTQFPSHSVIEKGQTVTLRCDPISGHDNLYWYRRVMGKEIKFLLHFVKESKQDESGMPNNRFLAERTGGTYSTLKVQPAELEDSGVYFCASSPMAGSYEQYFGPGTRLTVT.